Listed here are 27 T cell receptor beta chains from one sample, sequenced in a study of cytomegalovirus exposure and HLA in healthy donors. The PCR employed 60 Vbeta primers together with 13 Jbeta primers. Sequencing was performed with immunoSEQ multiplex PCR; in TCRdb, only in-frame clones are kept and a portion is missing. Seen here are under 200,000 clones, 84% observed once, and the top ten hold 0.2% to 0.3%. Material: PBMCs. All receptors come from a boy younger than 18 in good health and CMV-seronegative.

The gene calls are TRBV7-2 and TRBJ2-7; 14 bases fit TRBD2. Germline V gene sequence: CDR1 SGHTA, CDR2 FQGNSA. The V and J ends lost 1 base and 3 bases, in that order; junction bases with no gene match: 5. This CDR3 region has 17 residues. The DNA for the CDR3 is TGTGCCAGCAGCTTAGGAAGGACTAGCGGGAGGCTCTACGAGCAGTACTTC. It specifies CASSLGRTSGRLYEQYF.

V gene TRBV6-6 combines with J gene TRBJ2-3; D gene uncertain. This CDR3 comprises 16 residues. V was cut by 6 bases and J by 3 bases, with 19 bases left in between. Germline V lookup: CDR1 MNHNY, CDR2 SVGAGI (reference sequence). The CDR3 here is CASRRLSLSRTDTQYF. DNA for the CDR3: TGTGCCAGCAGACGACTCTCACTTTCCCGGACAGATACGCAGTATTTT.

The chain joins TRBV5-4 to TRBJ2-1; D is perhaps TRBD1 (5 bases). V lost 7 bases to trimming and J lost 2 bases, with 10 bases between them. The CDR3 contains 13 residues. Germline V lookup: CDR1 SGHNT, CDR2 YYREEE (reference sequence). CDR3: CASETGTYNEQFF. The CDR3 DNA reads TGTGCCAGCGAAACAGGTACCTACAATGAGCAGTTCTTC.

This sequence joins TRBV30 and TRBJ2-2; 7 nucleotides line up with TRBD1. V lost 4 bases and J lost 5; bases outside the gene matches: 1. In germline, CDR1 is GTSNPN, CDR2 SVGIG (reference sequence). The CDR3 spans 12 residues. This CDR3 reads CAWTTGTGELFF. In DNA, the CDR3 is TGTGCCTGGACGACAGGGACCGGGGAGCTGTTTTTT.

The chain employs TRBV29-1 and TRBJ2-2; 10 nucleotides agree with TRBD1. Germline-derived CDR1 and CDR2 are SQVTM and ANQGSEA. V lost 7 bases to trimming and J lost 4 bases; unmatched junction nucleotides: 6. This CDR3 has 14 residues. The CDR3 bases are TGCAGCGGACTACGGACAGGGGGCACCGGGGAGCTGTTTTTT. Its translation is CSGLRTGGTGELFF.

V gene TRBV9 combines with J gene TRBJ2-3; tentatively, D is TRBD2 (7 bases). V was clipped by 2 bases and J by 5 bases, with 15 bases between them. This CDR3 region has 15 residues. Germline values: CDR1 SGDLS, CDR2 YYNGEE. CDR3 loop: CASSVDGGPVDTQYF. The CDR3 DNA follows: TGTGCCAGCAGCGTGGACGGGGGGCCGGTAGATACGCAGTATTTT.

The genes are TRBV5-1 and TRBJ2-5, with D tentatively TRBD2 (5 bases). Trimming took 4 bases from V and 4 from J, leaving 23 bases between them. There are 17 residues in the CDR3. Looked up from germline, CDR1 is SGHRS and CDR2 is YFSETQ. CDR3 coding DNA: TGCGCCAGCAGCCCGACAATCCGTATTTCTGCGGGAGAGACCCAGTACTTC. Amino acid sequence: CASSPTIRISAGETQYF.

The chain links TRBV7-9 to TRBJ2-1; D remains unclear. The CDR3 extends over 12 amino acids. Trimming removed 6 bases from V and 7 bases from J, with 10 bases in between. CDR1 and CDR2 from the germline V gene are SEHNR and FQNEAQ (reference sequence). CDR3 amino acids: CASSPTWNEQFF. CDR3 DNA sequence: TGTGCCAGCAGTCCCACTTGGAATGAGCAGTTCTTC.

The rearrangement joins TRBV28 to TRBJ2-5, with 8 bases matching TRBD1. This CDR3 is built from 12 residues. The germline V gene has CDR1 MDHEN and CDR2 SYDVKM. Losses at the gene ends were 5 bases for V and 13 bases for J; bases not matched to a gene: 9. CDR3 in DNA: TGTGCCAGCAGTACCAGGGACAGGCCGCTGTACTTC. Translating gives CASSTRDRPLYF.

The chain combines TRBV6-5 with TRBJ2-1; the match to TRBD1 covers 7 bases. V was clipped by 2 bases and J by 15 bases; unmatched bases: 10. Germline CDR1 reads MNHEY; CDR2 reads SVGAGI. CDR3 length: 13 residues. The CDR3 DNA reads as TGTGCCAGCAGTTACCGATGGGACAGTGGCTCGTTCTTC. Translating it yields CASSYRWDSGSFF.

This CDR3 reads CASSYGPGAALHF. The CDR3 nucleotides read TGTGCCAGCAGTTACGGTCCGGGAGCTGCCCTCCACTTT. The gene calls are TRBV27 and TRBJ1-6; D remains ambiguous. Looked up from germline, CDR1 is MNHEY and CDR2 is SMNVEV (reference sequence). The length of the CDR3 is 13 residues. Trimming stripped 4 bases from V and 14 bases from J, with 15 bases between.

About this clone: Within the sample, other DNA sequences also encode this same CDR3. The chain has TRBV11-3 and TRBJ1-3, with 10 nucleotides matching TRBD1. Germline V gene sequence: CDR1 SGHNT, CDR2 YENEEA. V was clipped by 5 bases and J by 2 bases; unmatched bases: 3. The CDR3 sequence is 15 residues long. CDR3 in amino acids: CASSPGQGPGNTIYF. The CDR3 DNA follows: TGTGCCAGCAGCCCGGGACAGGGGCCTGGAAACACCATATATTTT.

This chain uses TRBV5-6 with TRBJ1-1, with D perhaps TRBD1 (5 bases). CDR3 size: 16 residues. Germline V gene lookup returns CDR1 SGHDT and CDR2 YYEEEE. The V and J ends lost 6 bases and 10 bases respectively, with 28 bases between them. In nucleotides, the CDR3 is TGTGCCAGCACCTCGGACCCCCGGGACTACAAAGGAGGAGCTTTCTTT. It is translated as CASTSDPRDYKGGAFF.

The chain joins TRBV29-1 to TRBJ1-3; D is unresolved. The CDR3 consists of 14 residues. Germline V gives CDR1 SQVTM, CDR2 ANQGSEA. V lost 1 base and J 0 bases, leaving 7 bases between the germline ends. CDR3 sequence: CSVEGRASGNTIYF. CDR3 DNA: TGCAGCGTTGAAGGGCGGGCCTCTGGAAACACCATATATTTT.

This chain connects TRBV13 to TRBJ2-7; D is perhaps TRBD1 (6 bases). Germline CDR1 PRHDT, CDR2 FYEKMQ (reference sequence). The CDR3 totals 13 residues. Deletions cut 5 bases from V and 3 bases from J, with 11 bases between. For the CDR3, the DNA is TGTGCCAGCAGCCTGGGACACTACTACGAGCAGTACTTC. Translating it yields CASSLGHYYEQYF.

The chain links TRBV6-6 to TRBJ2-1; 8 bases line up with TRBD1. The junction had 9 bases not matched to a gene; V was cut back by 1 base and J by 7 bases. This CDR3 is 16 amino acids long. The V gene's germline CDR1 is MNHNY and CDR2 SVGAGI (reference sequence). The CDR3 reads CASSYLTGVGLNEQFF. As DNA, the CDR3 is TGTGCCAGCAGTTACTTGACAGGGGTCGGTTTAAATGAGCAGTTCTTC.

CDR3: CASSPDRDETQYF. Here the CDR3 DNA reads TGTGCCAGCAGCCCGGACAGGGACGAGACCCAGTACTTC. The chain uses TRBV5-6 and TRBJ2-5; 8 nucleotides agree with TRBD1. In germline, CDR1 is SGHDT, CDR2 YYEEEE. CDR3 length: 13 amino acids. With 4 bases clipped from V and 5 bases from J, the junction kept 4 bases outside the gene matches.

CDR3 DNA: TGTGCCAGCAGCCTGACTAGCGGACTGTCTAGCACAGATACGCAGTATTTT. Translation: CASSLTSGLSSTDTQYF. The gene calls are TRBV7-2 and TRBJ2-3; TRBD2 matches at 9 bases. With V trimmed by 5 bases and J by 0 bases, 9 bases remained unmatched. This CDR3 has 17 amino acids. Germline CDR1 SGHTA, CDR2 FQGNSA.

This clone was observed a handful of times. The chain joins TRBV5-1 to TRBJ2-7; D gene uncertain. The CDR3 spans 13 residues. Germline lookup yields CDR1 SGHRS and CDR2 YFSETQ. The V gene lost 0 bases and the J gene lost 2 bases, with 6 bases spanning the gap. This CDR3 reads CASSLGGTYEQYF. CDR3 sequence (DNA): TGCGCCAGCAGCTTGGGCGGTACCTACGAGCAGTACTTC.

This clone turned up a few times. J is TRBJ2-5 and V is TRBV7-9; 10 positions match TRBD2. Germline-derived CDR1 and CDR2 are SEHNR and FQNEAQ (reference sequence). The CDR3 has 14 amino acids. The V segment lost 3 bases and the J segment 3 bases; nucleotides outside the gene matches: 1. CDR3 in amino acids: CASSFSGGEETQYF. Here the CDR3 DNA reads TGTGCCAGCAGCTTCAGCGGGGGGGAAGAGACCCAGTACTTC.

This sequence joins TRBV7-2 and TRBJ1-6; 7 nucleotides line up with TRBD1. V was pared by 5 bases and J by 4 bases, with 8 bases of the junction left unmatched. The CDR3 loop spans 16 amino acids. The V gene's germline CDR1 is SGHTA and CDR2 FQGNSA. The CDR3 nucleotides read TGTGCCAGCAGCCGGCCGGGACAGCTGTATAATTCACCCCTCCACTTT. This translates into CASSRPGQLYNSPLHF.

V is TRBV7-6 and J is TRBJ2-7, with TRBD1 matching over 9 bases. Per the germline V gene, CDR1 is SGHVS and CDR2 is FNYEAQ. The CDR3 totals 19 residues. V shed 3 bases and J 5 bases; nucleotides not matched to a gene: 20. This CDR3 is CASSFRRDRVRVGQDEQYF. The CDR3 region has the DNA TGTGCCAGCAGCTTCCGTCGGGACAGGGTCCGTGTAGGGCAGGACGAGCAGTACTTC.

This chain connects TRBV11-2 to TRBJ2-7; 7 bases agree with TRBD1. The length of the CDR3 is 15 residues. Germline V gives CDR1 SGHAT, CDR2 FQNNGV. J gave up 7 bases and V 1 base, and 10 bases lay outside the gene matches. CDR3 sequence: CASSLAGGQTGEQYF. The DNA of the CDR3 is TGTGCCAGCAGCTTAGCAGGGGGACAGACCGGGGAGCAGTACTTC.

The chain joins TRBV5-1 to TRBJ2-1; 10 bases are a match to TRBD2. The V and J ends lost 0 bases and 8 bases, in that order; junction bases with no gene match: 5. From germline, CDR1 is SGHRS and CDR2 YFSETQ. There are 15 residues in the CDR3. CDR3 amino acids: CASSLALAGEYEQFF. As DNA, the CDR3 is TGCGCCAGCAGCTTGGCGCTAGCGGGAGAATATGAGCAGTTCTTC. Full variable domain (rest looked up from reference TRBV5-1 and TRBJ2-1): KAGVTQTPRYLIKTRGQQVTLSCSPISGHRSVSWYQQTPGQGLQFLFEYFSETQRNKGNFPGRFSGRQFSNSRSEMNVSTLELGDSALYLCASSLALAGEYEQFFGPGTRLTVL.

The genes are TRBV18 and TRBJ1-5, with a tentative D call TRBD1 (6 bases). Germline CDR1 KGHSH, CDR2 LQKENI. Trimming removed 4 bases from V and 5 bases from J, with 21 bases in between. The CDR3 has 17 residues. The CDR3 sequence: CASSLDRLKVKDQPQHF. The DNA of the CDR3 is TGTGCCAGCTCACTAGACAGGTTGAAGGTGAAGGATCAGCCCCAGCATTTT. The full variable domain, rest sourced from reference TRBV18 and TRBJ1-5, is NAGVMQNPRHLVRRRGQEARLRCSPMKGHSHVYWYRQLPEEGLKFMVYLQKENIIDESGMPKERFSAEFPKEGPSILRIQQVVRGDSAAYFCASSLDRLKVKDQPQHFGDGTRLSIL.

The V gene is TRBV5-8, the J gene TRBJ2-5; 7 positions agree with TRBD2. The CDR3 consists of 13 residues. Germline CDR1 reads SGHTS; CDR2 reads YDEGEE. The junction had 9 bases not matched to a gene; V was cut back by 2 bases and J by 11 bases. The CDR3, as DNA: TGTGCCAGCAGCTTCCCTCTAGCGGAAGAGCAGTACTTC. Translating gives CASSFPLAEEQYF. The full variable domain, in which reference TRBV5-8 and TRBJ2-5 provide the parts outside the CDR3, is EAGVTQSPTHLIKTRGQQATLRCSPISGHTSVYWYQQALGLGLQFLLWYDEGEERNRGNFPPRFSGRQFPNYSSELNVNALELEDSALYLCASSFPLAEEQYFGPGTRLLVL.

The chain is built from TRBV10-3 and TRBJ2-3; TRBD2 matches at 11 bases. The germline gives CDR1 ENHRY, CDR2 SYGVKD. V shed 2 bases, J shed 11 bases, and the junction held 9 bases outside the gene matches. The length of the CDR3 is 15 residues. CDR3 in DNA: TGTGCCATCAGTGAGAGGGGGACTAGCGGACCCAAGCAGTATTTT. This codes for CAISERGTSGPKQYF.